One sample yielded the 2 T cell receptor beta chains listed below, sequenced in a study of blood T cells in healthy people across ages. Together with a sample-barcoded 5' primer, a J-beta primer mix was included in a second PCR lasting roughly 6 to 12 cycles. A single record per CDR3 protein comes from TCRdb applying MiXCR to the 5' RACE reads. Among about 800,000 distinct CDR3 sequences listed, 20% to 25% were seen once. These data also featured in a second study, about T cells of mothers and their children.

Sequenced sample: blood. All receptors come from a boy younger than 18 in good health.

V usage is TRBV5-1 and J usage is TRBJ2-1, with D unresolved. The CDR3 runs 11 residues. Trimming took 2 bases from V and 10 from J, leaving 7 bases between them. The germline CDR1 and CDR2 sequences are SGHRS and YFSETQ. CDR3 loop: CASSLREEQFF. The CDR3 nucleotides read TGCGCCAGCAGCTTACGCGAAGAGCAGTTCTTC.

The gene calls are TRBV29-1 and TRBJ2-1; D uncertain. Trimming took off 6 bases at V and 7 bases at J, with 10 bases between the two ends. CDR3 length equals 11 residues. Germline V lookup: CDR1 SQVTM, CDR2 ANQGSEA. The CDR3 protein is CSVPTNNEQFF. CDR3 coding DNA: TGCAGCGTCCCCACAAATAATGAGCAGTTCTTC.